This T cell receptor beta chain appears in the sequencing data of a study of cytotoxic CD8 clonotypes in ibrutinib-treated CLL. The germline CDR1 and CDR2 sequences are MNHEY and SVGAGI. CDR3 length: 15 amino acids. With 2 bases removed from V and 5 bases from J, the gap between germline ends came to 15 bases. General study results and limits: Clonality rose at ibrutinib response, held steady in sustained remission, and fell toward baseline at progression.

Here immunoSEQ multiplex PCR was the method, and the copy in TCRdb shows in-frame clones only, minus some. Of 25,000 or so clones listed, approximately 60% are singletons. With regard to this clone: As yet, its antigen is unknown.

The material sequenced was PBMCs, taken before ibrutinib treatment. The genes are TRBV6-5 and TRBJ1-1, with a possible D match to TRBD1 (5 bases). The TCR comes from a human donor with chronic lymphocytic leukemia. In DNA, the CDR3 is TGTGCCAGCAGTTACACAAACAGGCGAAGGACTGAAGCTTTCTTT. Translating gives CASSYTNRRRTEAFF.